A selection of T cell receptor beta chains follows, all from one sample in a study of post-analysis software for immune sequencing data. In TCRdb, the PCR reads were re-called with MiXCR into one record per CDR3 protein. Of over 300,000 distinct CDR3 sequences detected, less than 40% appear once; the ten largest clones hold roughly 13%. The sequenced sample consisted of blood. The receptors stem from a girl aged 10 to 17 with multiple sclerosis. The CDR3 runs from the conserved cysteine through the conserved F or W. Not every row has a clone size; where given, it reads once, few, many or a size class.

clone_size v_call cdr3_aa
NA TRBV28 CASSLGGQGEDSYTF
many TRBV7-9 CASSFPLCPDRGCLYEQYF
few TRBV20-1 CSARDTLNNSPLHF
NA TRBV28 CASNLAGTHEQYF
many TRBV27 CASSLSGANVLTF
NA TRBV4-2 CASSLMTGAYEQYF
NA TRBV2 CASRSRDWSINNEQFF
NA TRBV7-9 CASSLGQGRGDEQYF
few TRBV24-1 CATSDSSVGTQYF
NA TRBV20-1 CSAKTGMETQYF
NA TRBV11-2 CASSLDQLQLAKNIQYF
many TRBV5-1 CATAPVGGTETQYF
NA TRBV11-2 CASSYDRVNQPQHF
many TRBV7-9 CASRTGTVTEAFF
NA TRBV12-3/TRBV12-4 CASSPTGTTEAFF
NA TRBV2 CATSQVGIANYGYTF
NA TRBV10-3 CAISDPSGGLETQYF
NA TRBV5-1 CASSLEDTRGYGYTF
NA TRBV12-3/TRBV12-4 CASSGAPGTEAFF
NA TRBV6-6 CASSYGHLNTEAFF
few TRBV28 CASSSPGLAGTDTQYF
few TRBV29-1 CSVQSPVLGARVTDTQYF
NA TRBV5-1 CASSWRTGNQETQYF
NA TRBV20-1 CSASPSGANVLTF
few TRBV5-5 CASSSISGTGTGANVLTF
NA TRBV12-3/TRBV12-4 CASSLGLAGGKTQYF
NA TRBV4-1 CASSPLITYNEQFF
many TRBV6-2/TRBV6-3 CASSYFTHNEQFF
NA TRBV5-1 CASSLKQGASNTEAFF
NA TRBV5-1 CASSLAQGWGTEAFF
NA TRBV28 CATHGSGGIETQYF
many TRBV4-3 CASSLEAGGLATDTQYF